This entry lists 11 T cell receptor beta chains sequenced from one sample in a study of cytomegalovirus exposure and HLA in healthy donors. PCR primers comprised 60 Vbeta and 13 Jbeta primers. Method: immunoSEQ multiplex PCR; TCRdb's copy keeps in-frame clones and lacks some. The repertoire consists of around 70,000 clones, with 75% to 90% occurring once and the leading ten covering 5% to 8.5%. The sample comprised PBMCs. The receptors come from a human donor in good health.

V usage is TRBV15 and J usage is TRBJ2-7; D gene uncertain. The CDR3 contains 15 residues. Germline CDR1 and CDR2: LNHNV and YYDKDF (reference sequence). Trimming took off 1 base at V and 2 bases at J, with 12 bases between the two ends. The CDR3, as DNA: TGTGCCACCAGCAGAGTAAGCCAGGTCGCCTACGAGCAGTACTTC. Translated, it gives CATSRVSQVAYEQYF.

CDR3 sequence (DNA): TGTGCCAGCAGCTCCCAACTGGGGGGGGGAGGATTCGGACAGTTCTTC. Its translation is CASSSQLGGGGFGQFF. The chain employs TRBV11-2 and TRBJ2-1; 7 bases map to TRBD2. The CDR3 loop spans 16 amino acids. The V gene's germline CDR1 is SGHAT and CDR2 FQNNGV. After removal of 4 bases from V and 13 bases from J, the junction contained 19 bases not matched to a gene. Supplemented by reference TRBV11-2 and TRBJ2-1, the full variable domain reads EAGVAQSPRYKIIEKRQSVAFWCNPISGHATLYWYQQILGQGPKLLIQFQNNGVVDDSQLPKDRFSAERLKGVDSTLKIQPAKLEDSAVYLCASSSQLGGGGFGQFFGPGTRLTVL.

The V call is TRBV5-4, the J call TRBJ2-3, with D perhaps matching TRBD1 (5 bases). The CDR3 length is 14 residues. Between the trimmed V and J ends, which lost 0 bases and 6 bases, there was a span of 11 bases. In germline, CDR1 is SGHNT, CDR2 YYREEE (reference sequence). For the CDR3, the DNA is TGTGCCAGCAGCTTGGCTCAGGGTAGCGATACGCAGTATTTT. Its protein is CASSLAQGSDTQYF.

This clone was counted a few times. V is TRBV6-1 and J is TRBJ1-5; tentatively, D is TRBD1 (5 bases). The germline gives CDR1 MNHNS, CDR2 SASEGT. With 3 bases removed from V and 0 bases from J, the gap between germline ends came to 21 bases. CDR3 size: 19 residues. The CDR3 region is CASSDKGQGSASSNQPQHF. The CDR3, as DNA: TGTGCCAGCAGTGATAAGGGGCAGGGATCAGCTAGTAGCAATCAGCCCCAGCATTTT.

The rearrangement links TRBV19 to TRBJ2-2, with 8 positions matching TRBD1. Germline CDR1 and CDR2: LNHDA and SQIVND (reference sequence). V shed 5 bases, J shed 3 bases, and the junction held 5 bases outside the gene matches. The length of the CDR3 is 15 residues. The CDR3 nucleotides are TGTGCCAGTAGTGCCCGGACAGGGTACACCGGGGAGCTGTTTTTT. Translating gives CASSARTGYTGELFF.

This clone was counted only a few times. This chain joins TRBV7-8 and TRBJ2-5; 11 bases are a match to TRBD2. The ends lost 5 bases at V and 2 bases at J; junction bases unmatched: 7. Per the germline V gene, CDR1 is SGHVS and CDR2 is FQNEAQ. The CDR3 sequence is 16 residues long. CDR3 DNA sequence: TGTGCCAGCAGCCCGACGCTAGCGGGGGGACAAGAGACCCAGTACTTC. Translation gives CASSPTLAGGQETQYF. Supplemented by reference TRBV7-8 and TRBJ2-5, the full variable domain reads GAGVSQSPRYKVAKRGQDVALRCDPISGHVSLFWYQQALGQGPEFLTYFQNEAQLDKSGLPSDRFFAERPEGSVSTLKIQRTQQEDSAVYLCASSPTLAGGQETQYFGPGTRLLVL.

The genes are TRBV6-1 and TRBJ1-4; unclear D gene. Trimming took off 5 bases at V and 6 bases at J, with 13 bases between the two ends. This CDR3 region has 14 residues. Germline V gives CDR1 MNHNS, CDR2 SASEGT. The CDR3 nucleotides are TGTGCCAGCAGTCGGGGAATAGGTTATGAAAAACTGTTTTTT. Translating it yields CASSRGIGYEKLFF.

Notes on this clone: One junction end disagrees with the germline gene, perhaps due to a read error. The chain is built from TRBV6-5 and TRBJ1-2, with TRBD1 matching 9 bases. The CDR3 is 15 amino acids. Per the germline V gene, CDR1 is MNHEY and CDR2 is SVGAGI. CDR3 DNA sequence: TGTGCCAGCAGTTACTCGACAGGGGGAGGTTATGGCTACCCCTTC. It specifies CASSYSTGGGYGYPF.

The chain recombines TRBV2 with TRBJ1-4, with D unresolved. The CDR3 spans 18 residues. The germline CDR1 and CDR2 sequences are SNHLY and FYNNEI. V lost 3 bases, J lost 14 bases, and 31 bases lay in between. The CDR3 region is CASSEWTGSRSLTLGLFF. In DNA form, the CDR3 reads TGTGCCAGCAGTGAGTGGACCGGGAGCAGAAGCCTAACGTTAGGGCTGTTTTTT.

The table lists this clone with a count of one. The rearrangement joins TRBV15 to TRBJ2-3; D is unresolved. Germline CDR1 and CDR2: LNHNV and YYDKDF (reference sequence). Trimming cost V 0 bases and J 1 base, with 5 bases left between them. The CDR3 runs 14 residues. CDR3 protein: CATSRDAGTDTQYF. Written as DNA, the CDR3 is TGTGCCACCAGCAGAGATGCGGGCACAGATACGCAGTATTTT.

The gene calls are TRBV19 and TRBJ1-5, with TRBD1 matching over 7 bases. The junction had 1 base not matched to a gene; V was cut back by 4 bases and J by 4 bases. Germline values: CDR1 LNHDA, CDR2 SQIVND (reference sequence). The CDR3 sequence is 13 residues long. Here the CDR3 DNA reads TGTGCCAGTAGTAAGACAGGGAATCAGCCCCAGCATTTT. Translation: CASSKTGNQPQHF. Full variable domain (rest looked up from reference TRBV19 and TRBJ1-5): DGGITQSPKYLFRKEGQNVTLSCEQNLNHDAMYWYRQDPGQGLRLIYYSQIVNDFQKGDIAEGYSVSREKKESFPLTVTSAQKNPTAFYLCASSKTGNQPQHFGDGTRLSIL.